The sequence of this T cell receptor (beta chain) was determined in a study of blood T cell repertoires in COVID-19. Study-level information: The samples span acute and convalescent COVID-19 from the United States, Italy and Spain. In each case, the material was cDNA or gDNA derived from T cells, B-cell-depleted T cells, or PBMCs.

Using immunoSEQ multiplex PCR, the repertoire was profiled, and TCRdb retains in-frame clones only, with some absent. Here the sample spans 200,000 to 250,000 clones, about 83% being singletons. Participants, about 18 to 90 years old, spanned 24 US areas. This CDR3 region has 13 residues. Germline V gene sequence: CDR1 SGHDT, CDR2 YYEEEE. V was shortened by 2 bases and J by 1 base, with 6 bases between the two germline ends. The sample was PBMCs or T cells enriched from blood (not recorded which). The receptor comes from a woman aged 35 to 49 who had been exposed to COVID-19. The J gene is TRBJ1-1, the V gene TRBV5-6; D is unclear. The CDR3 sequence is CASSLIGNTEAFF. CDR3 sequence (DNA): TGTGCCAGCAGCTTAATCGGGAACACTGAAGCTTTCTTT.